This TCR beta chain was obtained from a study of response to subunit inactivated influenza vaccine. General observations from the study: Every seasonal influenza vaccination brings in few new T cells, the authors suggested.

MiXCR, run by TCRdb on the RT-PCR reads, gives a single entry per CDR3 protein. The sample carries 150,000 to 200,000 distinct CDR3 sequences, under 13% recorded once. Germline loops: CDR1 MDHEN, CDR2 SYDVKM. The CDR3 has 15 residues. V was pared by 5 bases and J by 6 bases, with 16 bases between. As to this clonotype: Its antigen is unidentified.

Sample: non-naive T cells sorted from PBMCs, taken 35 to 45 days after vaccination. The TCR was taken from a man between 50 and 59 years old who received an inactivated influenza vaccine. The rearrangement links TRBV28 to TRBJ1-4; D might be TRBD1 (5 bases). CDR3 protein: CASSPLGDSYEKLFF. The CDR3 nucleotides read TGTGCCAGCAGTCCCCTCGGAGACAGCTATGAAAAACTGTTTTTT.